Below are 17 T cell receptor beta chains sequenced from a single sample in a study of shared T cell receptors in the human thymus. Produced via immunoSEQ multiplex PCR; TCRdb's table is partial and in-frame only. The table has about 660,000 clones, 70% to 90% seen once. These sequences were also reported in another study, on human thymus T cells.

Sequencing was carried out using thymocytes. All receptors derive from a boy younger than two with a congenital heart defect.

The V gene is TRBV29-1, the J gene TRBJ1-1, with D possibly being TRBD1 (6 bases). Trimming removed 4 bases at V and 4 bases at J, with 16 bases between. This CDR3 contains 14 residues. Germline V gene data show CDR1 as SQVTM and CDR2 as ANQGSEA. CDR3 residues: CSVVGARPLTEAFF. The CDR3 DNA follows: TGCAGCGTTGTGGGGGCGCGCCCCCTCACTGAAGCTTTCTTT.

The gene calls are TRBV7-2 and TRBJ2-3, with 7 bases matching TRBD1. With 0 bases clipped from V and 0 bases from J, the junction kept 6 bases outside the gene matches. Per germline, CDR1 SGHTA and CDR2 FQGNSA. The CDR3 extends over 17 amino acids. CDR3 in amino acids: CASSLAGQERSTDTQYF. The DNA for the CDR3 is TGTGCCAGCAGCTTAGCAGGACAGGAAAGAAGCACAGATACGCAGTATTTT.

The rearrangement joins TRBV6-1 to TRBJ2-1, with TRBD1 matching over 7 bases. CDR1 and CDR2 (germline): MNHNS, SASEGT. J gave up 5 bases and V 2 bases, and 12 bases lay outside the gene matches. The CDR3 has 17 amino acids. CDR3 in DNA: TGTGCCAGCAGTGAAAGGACAGGACCAGTACTGCACAATGAGCAGTTCTTC. Protein sequence: CASSERTGPVLHNEQFF.

The rearrangement uses TRBV7-2 and TRBJ2-1; the match to TRBD2 covers 11 bases. Germline V gene lookup returns CDR1 SGHTA and CDR2 FQGNSA. The CDR3 has 18 amino acids. With V trimmed by 2 bases and J by 4 bases, 10 bases remained unmatched. The chain's CDR3 is CASSLYRLAGGGYNEQFF. The DNA of the CDR3 is TGTGCCAGCAGCTTATATCGGCTAGCGGGAGGCGGATACAATGAGCAGTTCTTC.

In regard to this clone: The sample has other DNA sequences that encode this CDR3 too. CDR3 region: CASSLSSGQGRCEQYF. The CDR3 bases are TGTGCCAGCAGCTTAAGTTCGGGACAGGGGCGTTGCGAGCAGTACTTC. The rearrangement uses TRBV5-6 and TRBJ2-7, with TRBD1 matching 10 bases. The CDR3 sequence is 16 residues long. From germline, CDR1 is SGHDT and CDR2 YYEEEE. The V gene end was trimmed by 2 bases and the J gene end by 6 bases; junction bases not matched to a gene: 11.

The chain recombines TRBV27 with TRBJ2-5; 7 bases are a match to TRBD1. The length of the CDR3 is 17 residues. V was clipped by 0 bases and J by 1 base; unmatched bases: 8. In germline, CDR1 is MNHEY, CDR2 SMNVEV (reference sequence). The CDR3 loop reads CASSLSGWTGPQETQYF. CDR3 nucleotides: TGTGCCAGCAGTTTATCCGGATGGACAGGCCCCCAAGAGACCCAGTACTTC.

V is TRBV7-2 and J is TRBJ1-1, with D hard to call. The length of the CDR3 is 16 residues. V gave up 4 bases and J gave up 5 bases, with 20 bases separating them. The germline CDR1 and CDR2 sequences are SGHTA and FQGNSA. The CDR3 reads CASSSQSVGFWTEAFF. In DNA form, the CDR3 reads TGTGCCAGCAGCTCCCAAAGTGTCGGTTTTTGGACTGAAGCTTTCTTT.

This chain uses TRBV13 with TRBJ2-4; the match to TRBD2 covers 13 bases. V dropped 4 bases and J dropped 2; count of bases not matched to a gene: 11. The germline CDR1 and CDR2 sequences are PRHDT and FYEKMQ (reference sequence). The CDR3 is 19 residues long. CDR3 loop: CASSSSTSGRRTTKNIQYF. The CDR3 region has the DNA TGTGCCAGCAGCTCCTCGACTAGCGGGAGGAGGACGACCAAAAACATTCAGTACTTC.

The gene calls are TRBV4-1 and TRBJ2-3, with TRBD2 matching over 11 bases. Germline CDR1 is MGHRA and CDR2 is YSYEKL. This CDR3 has 17 residues. Unmatched junction bases numbered 14, after V lost 6 bases and J lost 6 bases. The DNA for the CDR3 is TGCGCCAGCAGACTGGTTAGCGGGAGGGCCGGTTCGGATACGCAGTATTTT. Its protein is CASRLVSGRAGSDTQYF.

The chain is built from TRBV19 and TRBJ1-1; a possible D gene is TRBD1 (5 bases). The CDR3 sequence is 15 residues long. V lost 3 bases to trimming and J lost 0 bases, with 11 bases between them. CDR1 LNHDA and CDR2 SQIVND come from the germline V gene (reference sequence). The CDR3 sequence is CASSMGGAMNTEAFF. The DNA for the CDR3 is TGTGCCAGTAGTATGGGAGGGGCGATGAACACTGAAGCTTTCTTT.

The chain joins TRBV19 to TRBJ2-7; TRBD2 agrees at 7 bases. Germline CDR1 LNHDA, CDR2 SQIVND (reference sequence). V shed 1 base, J shed 7 bases, and the junction held 10 bases outside the gene matches. The CDR3 runs 15 residues. This CDR3 is CASSIGAAAGEEQYF. Here the CDR3 DNA reads TGTGCCAGTAGTATAGGGGCGGCGGCGGGGGAGGAGCAGTACTTC.

There are a few counts of this clone. The CDR3 here is CASSGPGTSGMNTGELFF. The CDR3, as DNA: TGTGCCAGCAGTGGTCCGGGGACTAGCGGGATGAACACCGGGGAGCTGTTTTTT. The V call is TRBV6-1, the J call TRBJ2-2; 13 positions agree with TRBD2. After removal of 4 bases from V and 1 base from J, the junction contained 6 bases not matched to a gene. This CDR3 region has 18 residues. Germline lookup yields CDR1 MNHNS and CDR2 SASEGT.

This sequence joins TRBV12-5 and TRBJ1-3; weak D call: TRBD1 (6 bases). The V end lost 2 bases, the J end lost 0 bases, and 20 bases lay between the germline ends. The CDR3 spans 19 residues. Germline CDR1 LGHNT, CDR2 FRNRAP. The chain's CDR3 is CASGLPNPPQGSSGNTIYF. CDR3 nucleotides: TGTGCTAGTGGTTTGCCTAATCCACCACAGGGAAGCTCTGGAAACACCATATATTTT.

The J gene is TRBJ2-7, the V gene TRBV5-4; D is perhaps TRBD1 (7 bases). Germline lookup yields CDR1 SGHNT and CDR2 YYREEE (reference sequence). This CDR3 contains 14 residues. The V and J ends lost 2 bases and 2 bases respectively, with 11 bases between them. The CDR3 spells CASSFRGATYEQYF. DNA for the CDR3: TGTGCCAGCAGCTTCAGGGGGGCAACCTACGAGCAGTACTTC.

The chain recombines TRBV29-1 with TRBJ2-7; D may be TRBD1 (6 bases). V shed 2 bases and J shed 12 bases, with 17 bases lying between them. The CDR3 has 12 amino acids. CDR1 and CDR2 from the germline V gene are SQVTM and ANQGSEA. In DNA, the CDR3 is TGCAGCGTTGAAATCCGAGGGGGAACCCGGTACTTC. Its protein product is CSVEIRGGTRYF.

The chain links TRBV6-5 to TRBJ1-5; D unclear. The germline V and J ends were trimmed by 2 bases and 5 bases, with 16 bases remaining between them. The CDR3 has 16 amino acids. The V gene's germline CDR1 is MNHEY and CDR2 SVGAGI. The CDR3 nucleotides are TGTGCCAGCAGTTACGGGAGACCCGGGTCGGATCAGCCCCAGCATTTT. Its translation: CASSYGRPGSDQPQHF.

This clone occurred once. The chain uses TRBV15 and TRBJ2-1; possibly TRBD2 for D (6 bases). The CDR3 sequence is 14 residues long. Between the trimmed V and J ends, which lost 4 bases and 0 bases, there was a span of 7 bases. The germline gives CDR1 LNHNV, CDR2 YYDKDF (reference sequence). The CDR3 sequence is CATSNGSSYNEQFF. In nucleotides, the CDR3 is TGTGCCACCAGCAACGGGAGCTCCTACAATGAGCAGTTCTTC.